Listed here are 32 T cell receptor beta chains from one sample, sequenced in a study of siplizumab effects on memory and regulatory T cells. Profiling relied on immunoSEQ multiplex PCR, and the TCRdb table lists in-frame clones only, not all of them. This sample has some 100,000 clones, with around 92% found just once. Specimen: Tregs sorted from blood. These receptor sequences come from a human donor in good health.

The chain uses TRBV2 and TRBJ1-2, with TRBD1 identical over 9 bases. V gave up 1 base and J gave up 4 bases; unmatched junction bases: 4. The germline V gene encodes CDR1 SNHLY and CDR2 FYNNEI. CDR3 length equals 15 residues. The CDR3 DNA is TGTGCCAGCAGTGAAGAAGGACAGGGGAGCTATGGCTACACCTTC. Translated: CASSEEGQGSYGYTF.

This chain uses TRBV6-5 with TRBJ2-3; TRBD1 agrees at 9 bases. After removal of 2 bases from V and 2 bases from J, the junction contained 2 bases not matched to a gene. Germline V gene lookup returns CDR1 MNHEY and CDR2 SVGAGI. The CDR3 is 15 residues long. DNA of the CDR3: TGTGCCAGCAGTTACGGGACAGGGCACACAGATACGCAGTATTTT. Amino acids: CASSYGTGHTDTQYF.

The CDR3 loop reads CASSPTTSGIGGTDTQYF. CDR3 sequence (DNA): TGTGCCAGCAGCCCAACGACTAGCGGGATTGGCGGCACAGATACGCAGTATTTT. The chain has TRBV13 and TRBJ2-3, with 11 bases that match TRBD2. This CDR3 spans 18 amino acids. CDR1 PRHDT and CDR2 FYEKMQ come from the germline V gene (reference sequence). The V gene end was trimmed by 5 bases and the J gene end by 1 base; junction bases not matched to a gene: 11.

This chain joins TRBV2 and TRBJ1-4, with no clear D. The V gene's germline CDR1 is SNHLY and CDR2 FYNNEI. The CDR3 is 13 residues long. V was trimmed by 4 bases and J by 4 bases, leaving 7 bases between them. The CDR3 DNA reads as TGTGCCAGCAGTGGAGACCATAATGAAAAACTGTTTTTT. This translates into CASSGDHNEKLFF.

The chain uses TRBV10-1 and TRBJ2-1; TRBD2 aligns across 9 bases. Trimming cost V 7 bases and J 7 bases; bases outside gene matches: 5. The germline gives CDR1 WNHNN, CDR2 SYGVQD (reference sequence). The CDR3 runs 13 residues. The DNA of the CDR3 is TGCGCCAGCACACCTAGCGGGATTAATGAGCAGTTCTTC. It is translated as CASTPSGINEQFF.

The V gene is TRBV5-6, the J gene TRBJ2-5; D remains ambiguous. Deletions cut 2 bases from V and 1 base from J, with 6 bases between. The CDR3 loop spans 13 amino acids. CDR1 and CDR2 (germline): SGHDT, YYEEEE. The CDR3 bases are TGTGCCAGCAGCTTTGGCGCCCAAGAGACCCAGTACTTC. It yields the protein CASSFGAQETQYF.

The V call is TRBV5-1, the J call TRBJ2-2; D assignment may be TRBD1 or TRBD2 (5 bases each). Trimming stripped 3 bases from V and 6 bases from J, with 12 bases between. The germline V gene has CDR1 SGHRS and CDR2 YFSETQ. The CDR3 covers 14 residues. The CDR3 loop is CASSWDLSAGELFF. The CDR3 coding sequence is TGCGCCAGCAGCTGGGACCTTTCTGCCGGGGAGCTGTTTTTT.

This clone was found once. The CDR3 spells CASSLMVSYEQYF. CDR3 DNA: TGCGCCAGCAGCCTAATGGTGAGCTACGAGCAGTACTTC. V is TRBV5-1 and J is TRBJ2-7, with D unresolved. CDR3 size: 13 residues. Germline V gene data show CDR1 as SGHRS and CDR2 as YFSETQ. Trimming took 4 bases from V and 3 from J, leaving 11 bases between them.

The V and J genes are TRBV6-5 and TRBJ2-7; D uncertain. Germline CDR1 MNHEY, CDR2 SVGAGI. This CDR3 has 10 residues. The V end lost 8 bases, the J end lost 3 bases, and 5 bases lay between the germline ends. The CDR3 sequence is CASSIYEQYF. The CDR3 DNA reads TGTGCCAGCTCTATCTACGAGCAGTACTTC.

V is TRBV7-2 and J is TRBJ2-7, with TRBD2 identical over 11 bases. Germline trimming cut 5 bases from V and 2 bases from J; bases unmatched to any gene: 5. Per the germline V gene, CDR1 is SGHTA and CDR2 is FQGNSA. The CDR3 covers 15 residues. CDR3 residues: CASSTLAGGPYEQYF. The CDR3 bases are TGTGCCAGCAGCACCCTAGCGGGAGGCCCCTACGAGCAGTACTTC.

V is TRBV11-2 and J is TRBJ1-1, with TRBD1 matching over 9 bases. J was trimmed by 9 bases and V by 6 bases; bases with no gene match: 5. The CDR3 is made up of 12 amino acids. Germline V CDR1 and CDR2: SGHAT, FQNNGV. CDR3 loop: CASRGQGGQAFF. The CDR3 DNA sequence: TGTGCCAGCAGGGGACAGGGAGGTCAAGCTTTCTTT. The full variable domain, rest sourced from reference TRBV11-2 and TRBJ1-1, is EAGVAQSPRYKIIEKRQSVAFWCNPISGHATLYWYQQILGQGPKLLIQFQNNGVVDDSQLPKDRFSAERLKGVDSTLKIQPAKLEDSAVYLCASRGQGGQAFFGQGTRLTVV.

The chain's CDR3 is CASSIRPLVAEAFF. Written as DNA, the CDR3 is TGTGCCAGTAGTATACGGCCATTAGTAGCTGAAGCTTTCTTT. This rearrangement joins TRBV19 to TRBJ1-1; D ambiguous. Germline CDR1 LNHDA, CDR2 SQIVND (reference sequence). The CDR3 totals 14 residues. Trimming removed 2 bases at V and 6 bases at J, with 13 bases between.

CDR3 residues: CASRGRTGTGTEAFF. The CDR3 DNA is TGCGCCAGCAGGGGTCGGACAGGGACGGGGACTGAAGCTTTCTTT. V and J are TRBV5-1 and TRBJ1-1, with 8 bases aligning to TRBD1. Trimming took 5 bases from V and 5 from J; bases not matched to a gene: 11. CDR3 length: 15 amino acids. Germline loops: CDR1 SGHRS, CDR2 YFSETQ.

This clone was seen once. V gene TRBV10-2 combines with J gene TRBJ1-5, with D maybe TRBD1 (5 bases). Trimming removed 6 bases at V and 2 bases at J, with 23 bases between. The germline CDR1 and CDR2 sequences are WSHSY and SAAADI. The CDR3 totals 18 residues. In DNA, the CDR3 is TGCGCCAGCAGCACAGGCGGGGGGGGTTATTATGGCAATCAGCCCCAGCATTTT. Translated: CASSTGGGGYYGNQPQHF.

The CDR3 sequence: CASSLARHNSPLHF. The CDR3, as DNA: TGTGCCAGCAGCTTAGCCAGACATAATTCACCCCTCCACTTT. This chain joins TRBV7-6 and TRBJ1-6; D remains unclear. Trimming cost V 0 bases and J 5 bases, with 5 bases left between them. The CDR3 covers 14 residues. Germline lookup yields CDR1 SGHVS and CDR2 FNYEAQ.

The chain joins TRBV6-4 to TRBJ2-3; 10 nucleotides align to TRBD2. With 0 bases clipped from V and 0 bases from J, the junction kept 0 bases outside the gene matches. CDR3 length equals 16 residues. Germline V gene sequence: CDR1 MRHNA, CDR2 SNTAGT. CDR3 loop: CASSDSTSGSTDTQYF. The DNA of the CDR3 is TGTGCCAGCAGTGACTCGACTAGCGGGAGCACAGATACGCAGTATTTT.

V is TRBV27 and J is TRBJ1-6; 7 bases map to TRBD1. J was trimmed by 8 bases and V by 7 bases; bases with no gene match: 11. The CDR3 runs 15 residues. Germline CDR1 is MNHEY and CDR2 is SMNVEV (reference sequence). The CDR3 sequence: CASMDQGGVYSPLHF. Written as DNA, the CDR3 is TGTGCCAGCATGGATCAAGGGGGCGTTTATTCACCCCTCCACTTT.

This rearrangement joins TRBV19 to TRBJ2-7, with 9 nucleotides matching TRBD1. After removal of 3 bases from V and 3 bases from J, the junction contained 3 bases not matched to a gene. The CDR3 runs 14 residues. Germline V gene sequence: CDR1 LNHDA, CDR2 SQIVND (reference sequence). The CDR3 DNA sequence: TGTGCCAGTAGTATCCGACAGGGGGACTACGAGCAGTACTTC. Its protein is CASSIRQGDYEQYF.

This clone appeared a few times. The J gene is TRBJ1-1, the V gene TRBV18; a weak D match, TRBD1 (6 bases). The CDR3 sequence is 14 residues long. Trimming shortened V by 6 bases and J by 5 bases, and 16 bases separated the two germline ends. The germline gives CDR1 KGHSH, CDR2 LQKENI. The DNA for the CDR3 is TGTGCCAGCTCGCGTATGGACAGTAGGACTGAAGCTTTCTTT. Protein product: CASSRMDSRTEAFF. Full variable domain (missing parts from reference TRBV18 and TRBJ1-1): NAGVMQNPRHLVRRRGQEARLRCSPMKGHSHVYWYRQLPEEGLKFMVYLQKENIIDESGMPKERFSAEFPKEGPSILRIQQVVRGDSAAYFCASSRMDSRTEAFFGQGTRLTVV.

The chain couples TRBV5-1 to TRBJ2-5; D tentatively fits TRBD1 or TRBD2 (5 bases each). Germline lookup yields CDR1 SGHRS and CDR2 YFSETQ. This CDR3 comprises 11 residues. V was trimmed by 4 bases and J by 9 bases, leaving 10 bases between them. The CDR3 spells CASSLRGAQYF. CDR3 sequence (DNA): TGCGCCAGCAGCCTGAGAGGGGCCCAGTACTTC.

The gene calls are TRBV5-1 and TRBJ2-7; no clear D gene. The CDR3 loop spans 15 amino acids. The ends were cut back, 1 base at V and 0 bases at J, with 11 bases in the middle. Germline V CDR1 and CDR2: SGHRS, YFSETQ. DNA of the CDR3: TGCGCCAGCAGCTTGACACGAGGCGGCTCCTACGAGCAGTACTTC. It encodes CASSLTRGGSYEQYF.

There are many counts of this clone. The CDR3 is CASSPGRGADNYGYTF. The CDR3 DNA reads as TGTGCCAGCAGCCCAGGGCGAGGGGCCGATAACTATGGCTACACCTTC. The chain has TRBV5-4 and TRBJ1-2; a weak D match, TRBD1 (5 bases). This CDR3 region has 16 residues. Germline values: CDR1 SGHNT, CDR2 YYREEE (reference sequence). Trimming took off 4 bases at V and 1 base at J, with 17 bases between the two ends. The complete variable domain, with remaining parts taken from reference TRBV5-4 and TRBJ1-2, reads ETGVTQSPTHLIKTRGQQVTLRCSSQSGHNTVSWYQQALGQGPQFIFQYYREEENGRGNFPPRFSGLQFPNYSSELNVNALELDDSALYLCASSPGRGADNYGYTFGSGTRLTVV.

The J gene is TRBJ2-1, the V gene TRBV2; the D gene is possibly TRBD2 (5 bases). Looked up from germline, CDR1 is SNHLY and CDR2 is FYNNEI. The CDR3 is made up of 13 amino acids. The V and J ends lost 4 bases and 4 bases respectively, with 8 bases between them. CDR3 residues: CASSGSGYNEQFF. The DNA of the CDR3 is TGTGCCAGCAGTGGATCGGGATACAATGAGCAGTTCTTC. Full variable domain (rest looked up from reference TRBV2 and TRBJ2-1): EPEVTQTPSHQVTQMGQEVILRCVPISNHLYFYWYRQILGQKVEFLVSFYNNEISEKSEIFDDQFSVERPDGSNFTLKIRSTKLEDSAMYFCASSGSGYNEQFFGPGTRLTVL.

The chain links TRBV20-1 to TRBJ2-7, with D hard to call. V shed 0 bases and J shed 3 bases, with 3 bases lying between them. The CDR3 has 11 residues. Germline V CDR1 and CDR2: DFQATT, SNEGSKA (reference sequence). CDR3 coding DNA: TGCAGTGCTAGAGATAACTACGAGCAGTACTTC. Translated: CSARDNYEQYF.

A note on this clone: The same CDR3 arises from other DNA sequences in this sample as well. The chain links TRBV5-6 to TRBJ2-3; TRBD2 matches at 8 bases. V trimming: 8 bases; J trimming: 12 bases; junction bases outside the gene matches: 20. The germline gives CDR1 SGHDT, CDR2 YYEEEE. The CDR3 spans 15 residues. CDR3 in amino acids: CASSLRAGGRELQYF. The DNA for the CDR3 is TGTGCCAGTAGCCTTAGGGCGGGAGGTCGGGAACTACAGTATTTT.

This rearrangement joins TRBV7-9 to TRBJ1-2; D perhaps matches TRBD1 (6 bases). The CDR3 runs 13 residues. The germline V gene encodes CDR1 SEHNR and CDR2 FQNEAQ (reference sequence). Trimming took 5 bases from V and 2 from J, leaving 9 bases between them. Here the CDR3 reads CASSPDRNYGYTF. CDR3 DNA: TGTGCCAGCAGCCCTGACAGGAACTATGGCTACACCTTC.

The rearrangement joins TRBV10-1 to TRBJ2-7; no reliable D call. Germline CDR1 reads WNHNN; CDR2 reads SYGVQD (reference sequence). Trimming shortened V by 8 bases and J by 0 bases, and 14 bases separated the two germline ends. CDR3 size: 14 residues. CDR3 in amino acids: CASSGIMGSYEQYF. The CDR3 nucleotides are TGCGCCAGCTCAGGAATCATGGGCTCCTACGAGCAGTACTTC.

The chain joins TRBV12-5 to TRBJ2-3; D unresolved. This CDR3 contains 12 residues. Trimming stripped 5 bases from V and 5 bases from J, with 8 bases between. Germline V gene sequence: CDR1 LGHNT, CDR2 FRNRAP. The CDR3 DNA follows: TGTGCTAGTGGTGTGGGCGGAGATACGCAGTATTTT. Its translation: CASGVGGDTQYF.

The CDR3 region is CASRQGLFSNEQYF. CDR3 DNA sequence: TGTGCCAGCAGACAGGGACTGTTCTCTAACGAGCAGTACTTC. The chain recombines TRBV6-1 with TRBJ2-7; either TRBD1 or TRBD2 may fit D (6 bases each). The CDR3 has 14 amino acids. The V gene lost 6 bases and the J gene lost 5 bases, with 17 bases spanning the gap. Germline V lookup: CDR1 MNHNS, CDR2 SASEGT.

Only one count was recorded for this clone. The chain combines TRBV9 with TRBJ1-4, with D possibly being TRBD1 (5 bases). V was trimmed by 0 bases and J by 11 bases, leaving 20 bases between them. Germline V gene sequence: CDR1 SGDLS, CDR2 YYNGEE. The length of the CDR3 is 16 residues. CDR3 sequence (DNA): TGTGCCAGCAGCGTAGCTGGGCAGACGGGGGTGTATAAACTGTTTTTT. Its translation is CASSVAGQTGVYKLFF. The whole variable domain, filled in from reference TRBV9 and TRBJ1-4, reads DSGVTQTPKHLITATGQRVTLRCSPRSGDLSVYWYQQSLDQGLQFLIQYYNGEERAKGNILERFSAQQFPDLHSELNLSSLELGDSALYFCASSVAGQTGVYKLFFGSGTQLSVL.

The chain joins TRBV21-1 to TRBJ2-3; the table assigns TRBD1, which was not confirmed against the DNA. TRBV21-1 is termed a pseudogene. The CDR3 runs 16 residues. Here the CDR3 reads CASSKLGQGVGDTQYF. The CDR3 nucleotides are TGTGCCAGCAGCAAATTAGGGCAGGGGGTGGGAGATACGCAGTATTTT.

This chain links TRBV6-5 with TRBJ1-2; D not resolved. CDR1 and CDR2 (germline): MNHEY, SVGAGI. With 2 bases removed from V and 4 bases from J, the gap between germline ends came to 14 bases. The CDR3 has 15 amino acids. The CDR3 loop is CASSYPQTLAYGYTF. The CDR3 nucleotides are TGTGCCAGCAGTTACCCCCAAACCCTGGCCTATGGCTACACCTTC.